The T cell receptor (beta chain) under discussion was sequenced for a study of blood T cells in healthy people across ages. General study results and limits: Changes seen in expanded clonotypes were possibly confounded by donor CMV status left unknown. Observed TCR beta diversity per million T cells went down as age went up. This fall followed a roughly linear course with age.

A note on this clonotype: The target antigen is unknown.

Then a second PCR, running roughly 7 to 11 cycles, was carried out with a sample-barcoded 5' primer and a J-beta primer mix. TCRdb processed the 5' RACE reads anew with MiXCR; each CDR3 protein has one entry. The data show about 640,000 distinct CDR3 sequences, with roughly three fifths seen just once and 35% to 40% held by the top ten. J lost 3 bases, V lost 4 bases, and 5 bases had no gene match. This CDR3 comprises 15 residues. Germline values: CDR1 SGHRS, CDR2 YFSETQ. The chain couples TRBV5-1 to TRBJ2-5; 11 bases line up with TRBD2. The source of this sequence is a man between 60 and 75 years old in good health. Sample: blood. The DNA for the CDR3 is TGCGCCAGCAGCCCCTTACTAGCGGGGGAAGAGACCCAGTACTTC. It encodes CASSPLLAGEETQYF.